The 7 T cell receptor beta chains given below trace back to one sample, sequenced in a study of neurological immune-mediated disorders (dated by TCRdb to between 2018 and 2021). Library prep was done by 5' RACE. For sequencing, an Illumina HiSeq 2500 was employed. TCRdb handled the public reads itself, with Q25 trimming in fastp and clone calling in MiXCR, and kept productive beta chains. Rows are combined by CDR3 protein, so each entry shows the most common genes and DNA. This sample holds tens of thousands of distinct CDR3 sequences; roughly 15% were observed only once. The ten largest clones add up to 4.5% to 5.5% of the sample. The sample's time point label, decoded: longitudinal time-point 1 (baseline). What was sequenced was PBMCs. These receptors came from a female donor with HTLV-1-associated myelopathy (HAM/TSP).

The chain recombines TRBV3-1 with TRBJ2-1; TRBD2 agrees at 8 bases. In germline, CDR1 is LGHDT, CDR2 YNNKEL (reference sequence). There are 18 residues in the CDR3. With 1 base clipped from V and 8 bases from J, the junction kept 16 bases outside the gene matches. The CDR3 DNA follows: TGTGCCAGCAGCCAAGCGGTCGGGGGGGGCCTTTTTAGATATGAGCAGTTCTTC. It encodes CASSQAVGGGLFRYEQFF.

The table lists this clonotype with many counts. CDR3: CASSLDVAGGPSVGTQYF. In nucleotides, the CDR3 is TGCGCCAGCAGCTTGGACGTAGCGGGGGGACCTTCGGTCGGTACGCAGTATTTT. This rearrangement joins TRBV5-1 to TRBJ2-3; 10 nucleotides align to TRBD2. J lost 8 bases, V lost 0 bases, and 15 bases had no gene match. Per the germline V gene, CDR1 is SGHRS and CDR2 is YFSETQ. This CDR3 spans 18 amino acids.

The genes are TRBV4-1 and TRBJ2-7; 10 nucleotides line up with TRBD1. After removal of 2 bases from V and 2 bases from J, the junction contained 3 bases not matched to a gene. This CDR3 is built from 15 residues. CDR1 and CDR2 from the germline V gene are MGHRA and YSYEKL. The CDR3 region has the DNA TGCGCCAGCAGCCAAAGGGGGACAGGGGCCTACGAGCAGTACTTC. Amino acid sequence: CASSQRGTGAYEQYF.

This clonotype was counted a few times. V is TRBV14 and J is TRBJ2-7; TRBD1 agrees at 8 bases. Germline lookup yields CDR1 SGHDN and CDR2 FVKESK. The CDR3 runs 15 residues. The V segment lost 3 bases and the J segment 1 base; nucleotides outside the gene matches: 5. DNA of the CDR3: TGTGCCAGCAGCCACCTAGGACAGGGATCCTACGAGCAGTACTTC. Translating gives CASSHLGQGSYEQYF.

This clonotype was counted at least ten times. The CDR3: CSARGVDSYNEQFF. Here the CDR3 DNA reads TGCAGTGCTAGGGGGGTTGACTCCTACAATGAGCAGTTCTTC. The J gene is TRBJ2-1, the V gene TRBV20-1, with D perhaps TRBD1 or TRBD2 (5 bases each). V lost 3 bases and J lost 0, with 9 bases in between. This CDR3 has 14 amino acids. Per germline, CDR1 DFQATT and CDR2 SNEGSKA (reference sequence).

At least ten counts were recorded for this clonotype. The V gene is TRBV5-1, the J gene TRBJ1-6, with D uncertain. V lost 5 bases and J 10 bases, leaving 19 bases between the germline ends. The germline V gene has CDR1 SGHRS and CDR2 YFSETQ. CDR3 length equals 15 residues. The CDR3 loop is CASRTNLDSGSPLHF. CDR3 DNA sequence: TGCGCCAGCAGGACCAACCTGGATTCGGGGTCACCCCTCCACTTT.

CDR3 protein: CSAQRLAGASYNEQFF. The CDR3 nucleotides are TGCAGTGCCCAACGACTAGCGGGGGCCTCCTACAATGAGCAGTTCTTC. The gene calls are TRBV20-1 and TRBJ2-1; 12 bases are a match to TRBD2. Unmatched junction bases numbered 6, after V lost 6 bases and J lost 0 bases. CDR3 length: 16 residues. The V gene's germline CDR1 is DFQATT and CDR2 SNEGSKA (reference sequence).